A single sample is the source of the 27 T cell receptor beta chains below, sequenced in a study of CD8+ T cells in alopecia areata. Treatment meaning: oral pan-JAK inhibitor, 5-10 mg twice daily. RNA extraction was followed by reverse transcription into cDNA, which acted as the sequencing template. The table came from immunoSEQ multiplex PCR; TCRdb's copy has only in-frame clones and leaves some out. The sample consists of roughly 200,000 clones, 45% to 65% of them appearing once. Material: CD4+ T cells sorted from blood, obtained at week 4, from a patient treated with tofacitinib. The receptor set was obtained from a human donor with alopecia areata.

The chain links TRBV7-2 to TRBJ2-2, with 7 bases aligning to TRBD1. CDR1 is SGHTA, CDR2 FQGNSA, per germline. The V gene end was trimmed by 5 bases and the J gene end by 2 bases; junction bases not matched to a gene: 5. The CDR3 runs 15 residues. The DNA of the CDR3 is TGTGCCAGCAGCCCGGGACAGAGAAACACCGGGGAGCTGTTTTTT. Protein product: CASSPGQRNTGELFF. The full variable domain, with the rest looked up from reference TRBV7-2 and TRBJ2-2, is GAGVSQSPSNKVTEKGKDVELRCDPISGHTALYWYRQSLGQGLEFLIYFQGNSAPDKSGLPSDRFSAERTGGSVSTLTIQRTQQEDSAVYLCASSPGQRNTGELFFGEGSRLTVL.

The chain joins TRBV5-4 to TRBJ2-5; D is perhaps TRBD2 (6 bases). The CDR3 totals 13 residues. Per germline, CDR1 SGHNT and CDR2 YYREEE (reference sequence). V was trimmed by 6 bases and J by 6 bases, leaving 15 bases between them. The CDR3 coding sequence is TGTGCCAGCACCTGGGACTCTCTAAAGACCCAGTACTTC. Its translation: CASTWDSLKTQYF.

V is TRBV2 and J is TRBJ1-2; D is undetermined. Germline assignment: CDR1 SNHLY and CDR2 FYNNEI. The V and J ends lost 11 bases and 3 bases respectively, with 16 bases between them. CDR3 length: 13 amino acids. DNA for the CDR3: TGTGCCTCCCGGTGGTCAGGCGACTATGGCTACACCTTC. This translates into CASRWSGDYGYTF.

The chain has TRBV5-1 and TRBJ2-5, with D hard to call. V gave up 0 bases and J gave up 5 bases, with 14 bases separating them. This CDR3 spans 15 amino acids. CDR1 SGHRS and CDR2 YFSETQ come from the germline V gene. CDR3 DNA: TGCGCCAGCAGCTTGGAGCCTCAGGCCTCGGAGACCCAGTACTTC. As protein: CASSLEPQASETQYF.

This clone has just a few counts. This chain connects TRBV5-4 to TRBJ2-5, with D maybe TRBD2 (6 bases). V lost 0 bases, J lost 2 bases, and 20 bases lay in between. The CDR3 totals 18 residues. The germline V gene has CDR1 SGHNT and CDR2 YYREEE (reference sequence). The CDR3 region is CASSLVYTIGSSQETQYF. CDR3 coding DNA: TGTGCCAGCAGCTTGGTGTATACCATCGGGAGTTCACAAGAGACCCAGTACTTC.

This sequence joins TRBV5-4 and TRBJ2-1, with D possibly TRBD1 on 5 matching bases. The CDR3 covers 16 residues. Deletions cut 3 bases from V and 10 bases from J, with 23 bases between. The germline V gene encodes CDR1 SGHNT and CDR2 YYREEE (reference sequence). The CDR3: CASSSRTGPSAGEQFF. CDR3 bases: TGTGCCAGCAGCTCACGCACAGGCCCCTCTGCAGGCGAGCAGTTCTTC.

The genes are TRBV29-1 and TRBJ2-3, with D perhaps matching TRBD1 or TRBD2 (7 bases each). Germline-derived CDR1 and CDR2 are SQVTM and ANQGSEA. The CDR3 extends over 15 amino acids. Trimming removed 7 bases from V and 6 bases from J, with 23 bases in between. DNA of the CDR3: TGCAGCGCTGGGAGGGACAGCGACCTCGGGGATACGCAGTATTTT. Protein sequence: CSAGRDSDLGDTQYF.

The chain employs TRBV6-5 and TRBJ2-4; 13 bases are a match to TRBD2. CDR1 is MNHEY, CDR2 SVGAGI, per germline. This CDR3 has 15 residues. V lost 6 bases to trimming and J lost 5 bases; unmatched junction nucleotides: 4. This CDR3 reads CASSRTSGGQNIQYF. DNA for the CDR3: TGTGCCAGCAGCCGGACTAGCGGGGGCCAAAACATTCAGTACTTC.

The table lists this clone with a few counts. The V gene is TRBV19, the J gene TRBJ1-1; D not certain. V was shortened by 2 bases and J by 4 bases, with 2 bases between the two germline ends. This CDR3 contains 11 residues. From germline, CDR1 is LNHDA and CDR2 SQIVND (reference sequence). The CDR3 coding sequence is TGTGCCAGTAGTATATTCACTGAAGCTTTCTTT. It is translated as CASSIFTEAFF.

This chain connects TRBV30 to TRBJ2-3; D is ambiguous. This CDR3 region has 14 residues. V lost 3 bases to trimming and J lost 0 bases, with 10 bases between them. The germline V gene encodes CDR1 GTSNPN and CDR2 SVGIG (reference sequence). CDR3 amino acids: CAWSPGRSTDTQYF. The DNA for the CDR3 is TGTGCCTGGAGCCCAGGCCGTAGCACAGATACGCAGTATTTT. Complete variable domain (other parts from reference TRBV30 and TRBJ2-3): SQTIHQWPATLVQPVGSPLSLECTVEGTSNPNLYWYRQAAGRGLQLLFYSVGIGQISSEVPQNLSASRPQDRQFILSSKKLLLSDSGFYLCAWSPGRSTDTQYFGPGTRLTVL.

The chain combines TRBV30 with TRBJ1-2, with D perhaps TRBD1 (5 bases). Trimming removed 1 base at V and 3 bases at J, with 9 bases between. Germline V CDR1 and CDR2: GTSNPN, SVGIG (reference sequence). The CDR3 runs to 13 residues. This CDR3 reads CAWSEQAYYGYTF. The CDR3 nucleotides read TGTGCCTGGAGTGAACAGGCCTACTATGGCTACACCTTC. Based on the CDR3 plus reference TRBV30 and TRBJ1-2, the full variable domain is SQTIHQWPATLVQPVGSPLSLECTVEGTSNPNLYWYRQAAGRGLQLLFYSVGIGQISSEVPQNLSASRPQDRQFILSSKKLLLSDSGFYLCAWSEQAYYGYTFGSGTRLTVV.

The rearrangement joins TRBV18 to TRBJ2-5; 8 bases are a match to TRBD2. V shed 3 bases and J 5 bases; nucleotides not matched to a gene: 8. Looked up from germline, CDR1 is KGHSH and CDR2 is LQKENI. The CDR3 length is 15 residues. CDR3 protein: CASSPLSGAGETQYF. In nucleotides, the CDR3 is TGTGCCAGCTCACCTCTTAGCGGGGCCGGTGAGACCCAGTACTTC.

The rearrangement links TRBV28 to TRBJ2-4; D could derive from TRBD1 or TRBD2 (5 bases each). The CDR3 extends over 14 amino acids. CDR1 and CDR2 from the germline V gene are MDHEN and SYDVKM. V gave up 4 bases and J gave up 7 bases, with 14 bases separating them. CDR3: CASSSRQWGNIQYF. CDR3 DNA: TGTGCCAGCAGTTCGCGACAGTGGGGGAACATTCAGTACTTC.

The chain employs TRBV10-3 and TRBJ2-5; 9 nucleotides match TRBD2. CDR1 is ENHRY and CDR2 is SYGVKD in the germline V gene. J was trimmed by 1 base and V by 5 bases; bases with no gene match: 11. The CDR3 contains 17 residues. DNA for the CDR3: TGTGCCATCAGTTCGGCTAGCGGGGCCAATCTCCAAGAGACCCAGTACTTC. As protein: CAISSASGANLQETQYF.

In DNA, the CDR3 is TGCAGCGTTGAGGGGCTAGCGGGACTCACAGATACGCAGTATTTT. Protein sequence: CSVEGLAGLTDTQYF. V gene TRBV29-1 combines with J gene TRBJ2-3; the match to TRBD2 covers 9 bases. The V segment lost 3 bases and the J segment 2 bases; nucleotides outside the gene matches: 6. Germline V gives CDR1 SQVTM, CDR2 ANQGSEA. The CDR3 totals 15 residues.

The chain recombines TRBV9 with TRBJ2-1, with 7 positions matching TRBD2. The germline CDR1 and CDR2 sequences are SGDLS and YYNGEE. J was trimmed by 5 bases and V by 0 bases; bases with no gene match: 5. This CDR3 has 15 amino acids. The CDR3 DNA sequence: TGTGCCAGCAGCGTAGAGCAGGGAGGGAACAATGAGCAGTTCTTC. Its protein is CASSVEQGGNNEQFF.

The rearrangement uses TRBV29-1 and TRBJ2-3; 10 bases match TRBD1. The CDR3 sequence is 15 residues long. V lost 6 bases and J lost 1; bases outside the gene matches: 7. Germline V lookup: CDR1 SQVTM, CDR2 ANQGSEA. This chain's CDR3 is CSVLPGTGGTDTQYF. The CDR3 DNA reads TGCAGCGTACTCCCCGGGACAGGGGGCACAGATACGCAGTATTTT.

The V and J genes are TRBV5-6 and TRBJ1-1; D remains ambiguous. The germline V gene encodes CDR1 SGHDT and CDR2 YYEEEE. V lost 6 bases to trimming and J lost 1 base, with 25 bases between them. The CDR3 has 18 amino acids. CDR3 loop: CASTELGRASMGNTEAFF. In DNA form, the CDR3 reads TGTGCCAGCACCGAGCTCGGAAGGGCGAGTATGGGGAACACTGAAGCTTTCTTT.

V usage is TRBV18 and J usage is TRBJ2-7; 10 bases align to TRBD1. The CDR3 sequence is 15 residues long. The germline CDR1 and CDR2 sequences are KGHSH and LQKENI. V shed 6 bases, J shed 4 bases, and the junction held 9 bases outside the gene matches. The chain's CDR3 is CASSLQMGQGYEQYF. The CDR3 nucleotides are TGTGCCAGCTCTCTCCAAATGGGACAGGGGTACGAGCAGTACTTC.

A remark on this clone: Sequence at one end of the junction differs from germline and may be a read error. V and J are TRBV29-1 and TRBJ2-7, with 9 nucleotides matching TRBD1. Germline CDR1 reads SQVTM; CDR2 reads ANQGSEA. The CDR3 totals 14 residues. CDR3 in amino acids: CSVVRDRVSHEQYF. The CDR3 bases are TGCAGCGTTGTCCGGGACAGGGTCTCCCACGAGCAGTACTTC.

The chain uses TRBV29-1 and TRBJ1-2, with 7 bases matching TRBD1. Germline values: CDR1 SQVTM, CDR2 ANQGSEA. The CDR3 covers 14 residues. J was trimmed by 0 bases and V by 4 bases; bases with no gene match: 5. CDR3 sequence reads: CSVGGQLPNYGYTF. The CDR3 nucleotides read TGCAGCGTTGGGGGACAGCTACCTAACTATGGCTACACCTTC. Drawing the rest from reference TRBV29-1 and TRBJ1-2, the complete variable domain is SAVISQKPSRDICQRGTSLTIQCQVDSQVTMMFWYRQQPGQSLTLIATANQGSEATYESGFVIDKFPISRPNLTFSTLTVSNMSPEDSSIYLCSVGGQLPNYGYTFGSGTRLTVV.

This clone appeared many times. The CDR3 here is CASSLKRLAFKQFF. Here the CDR3 DNA reads TGTGCCAGCAGCTTAAAGCGACTAGCATTTAAGCAGTTCTTC. V is TRBV7-8 and J is TRBJ2-1; 7 bases align to TRBD2. There are 14 residues in the CDR3. V was clipped by 2 bases and J by 11 bases; unmatched bases: 9. The germline CDR1 and CDR2 sequences are SGHVS and FQNEAQ.

This clone was counted a few times. The J gene is TRBJ2-1, the V gene TRBV7-2, with TRBD2 identical over 7 bases. V lost 2 bases to trimming and J lost 11 bases; unmatched junction nucleotides: 9. The CDR3 loop spans 14 amino acids. From germline, CDR1 is SGHTA and CDR2 FQGNSA. The CDR3 reads CASSLKRLAFKQFF. The DNA for the CDR3 is TGTGCCAGCAGCTTAAAGCGACTAGCATTTAAGCAGTTCTTC.

The chain recombines TRBV30 with TRBJ1-5; D not certain. The CDR3 has 13 amino acids. Germline values: CDR1 GTSNPN, CDR2 SVGIG (reference sequence). The ends were cut back, 0 bases at V and 7 bases at J, with 10 bases in the middle. CDR3 DNA: TGTGCCTGGAGTGTAGCTCCCGCGCAGCCCCAGCATTTT. Protein sequence: CAWSVAPAQPQHF.

This clone was recorded only once. This chain links TRBV6-1 with TRBJ2-2, with 8 bases lining up with TRBD1. CDR1 and CDR2 (germline): MNHNS, SASEGT. J gave up 1 base and V 6 bases, and 1 base lay outside the gene matches. This CDR3 has 14 amino acids. The DNA for the CDR3 is TGTGCCAGCAGGGGGACAGGGAACACCGGGGAGCTGTTTTTT. It encodes CASRGTGNTGELFF.

This chain uses TRBV5-1 with TRBJ1-1, with D possibly being TRBD1 (5 bases). The CDR3 runs 16 residues. Germline V lookup: CDR1 SGHRS, CDR2 YFSETQ. V dropped 4 bases and J dropped 1 base, with 17 bases sitting between them. The DNA of the CDR3 is TGCGCCAGCAGCGAAGCAGGAGGGGCCGGGAACACTGAAGCTTTCTTT. This encodes CASSEAGGAGNTEAFF.

The DNA of the CDR3 is TGTGCCAGCAGTGGGGCCCCAGGGACTTCACAAGAGACCCAGTACTTC. Amino acid sequence: CASSGAPGTSQETQYF. The chain employs TRBV25-1 and TRBJ2-5; tentatively, D is TRBD2 (6 bases). V was cut by 4 bases and J by 2 bases, with 17 bases left in between. Germline lookup yields CDR1 MGHDK and CDR2 SYGVNS. CDR3 length equals 16 residues.